This entry lists 18 T cell receptor beta chains sequenced from one sample in a study of blood T cell repertoires in COVID-19. TCRdb keeps only in-frame clones here, not all; method: immunoSEQ multiplex PCR. The sample lists approximately 200,000 clones, 88% seen once, with 2.5% to 3% in the top ten. The sequenced sample was peripheral blood. The receptors were gathered from a woman aged 60 to 75 with acute or convalescent COVID-19.

J is TRBJ1-1 and V is TRBV3-1 (or the pseudogene TRBV3-2), with a tentative D call TRBD1 (6 bases). Germline V gene sequence: CDR1 LGHDT, CDR2 YNNKEL (reference sequence). The CDR3 is 14 residues long. Trimming cost V 3 bases and J 5 bases, with 13 bases left between them. Here the CDR3 reads CASSQSYRATEAFF. The CDR3 region has the DNA TGTGCCAGCAGCCAGTCCTACAGGGCAACTGAAGCTTTCTTT.

This chain joins TRBV6-2 or TRBV6-3 and TRBJ1-5, with 7 bases matching TRBD1. The germline V gene has CDR1 MNHEY and CDR2 SVGEGT. The CDR3 has 15 residues. Losses at the gene ends were 6 bases for V and 9 bases for J; bases not matched to a gene: 14. CDR3 in amino acids: CASSPGTVGSLPQHF. The CDR3 DNA reads TGTGCCAGCAGCCCCGGGACAGTGGGGTCGTTGCCCCAGCATTTT.

The J gene is TRBJ2-2, the V gene TRBV7-2, with 8 bases identical to TRBD1. The CDR3 is 18 residues long. Germline lookup yields CDR1 SGHTA and CDR2 FQGNSA. V was pared by 5 bases and J by 0 bases, with 11 bases of the junction left unmatched. CDR3 DNA sequence: TGTGCCAGCAGCCACCCGATACAGGGGGGAACGAACACCGGGGAGCTGTTTTTT. Protein: CASSHPIQGGTNTGELFF.

The chain recombines TRBV6-5 with TRBJ1-1; 7 nucleotides match TRBD1. Germline V gives CDR1 MNHEY, CDR2 SVGAGI. V lost 0 bases and J lost 1; bases outside the gene matches: 2. The CDR3 runs to 15 residues. CDR3 nucleotide sequence: TGTGCCAGCAGTTACTCCCACAGGGGGAACACTGAAGCTTTCTTT. Residues: CASSYSHRGNTEAFF.

The CDR3 DNA reads as TGCGCCAGCAGCGAGGGTACAGGGGCCGAAGCTTTCTTT. It specifies CASSEGTGAEAFF. The chain uses TRBV5-1 and TRBJ1-1, with 7 bases aligning to TRBD1. Germline lookup yields CDR1 SGHRS and CDR2 YFSETQ. The CDR3 has 13 residues. V trimming: 4 bases; J trimming: 8 bases; junction bases outside the gene matches: 8.

This chain joins TRBV28 and TRBJ2-7; D remains ambiguous. CDR3 length equals 12 residues. Germline lookup yields CDR1 MDHEN and CDR2 SYDVKM. Trimming left V 3 bases short and J 4 bases short, with 7 bases between. The CDR3 protein is CASSFGRYEQYF. CDR3 coding DNA: TGTGCCAGCAGTTTTGGCAGGTACGAGCAGTACTTC.

This chain connects TRBV9 to TRBJ2-3, with D hard to call. The CDR3 is 12 amino acids. V dropped 0 bases and J dropped 7 bases, with 6 bases sitting between them. The germline CDR1 and CDR2 sequences are SGDLS and YYNGEE. Written as DNA, the CDR3 is TGTGCCAGCAGCGTAGTAGACAATACGCAGTATTTT. Its translation: CASSVVDNTQYF. Drawing the rest from reference TRBV9 and TRBJ2-3, the complete variable domain is DSGVTQTPKHLITATGQRVTLRCSPRSGDLSVYWYQQSLDQGLQFLIQYYNGEERAKGNILERFSAQQFPDLHSELNLSSLELGDSALYFCASSVVDNTQYFGPGTRLTVL.

The rearrangement links TRBV6-6 to TRBJ1-2; D is possibly TRBD1 (5 bases). The CDR3 is 15 residues long. CDR1 MNHNY and CDR2 SVGAGI come from the germline V gene (reference sequence). The V gene lost 5 bases and the J gene lost 8 bases, with 21 bases spanning the gap. The CDR3 DNA reads TGTGCCAGCAGTACTCAGGAGGGGAGGGAGACCGGCTACACCTTC. This codes for CASSTQEGRETGYTF.

The V and J genes are TRBV5-1 and TRBJ2-2; D is uncertain. CDR1 is SGHRS, CDR2 YFSETQ, per germline. This CDR3 has 13 amino acids. The V end lost 4 bases, the J end lost 7 bases, and 11 bases lay between the germline ends. The CDR3 here is CASSLDPHGELFF. DNA for the CDR3: TGCGCCAGCAGCCTAGACCCCCACGGGGAGCTGTTTTTT.

This rearrangement joins TRBV29-1 to TRBJ2-1, with 7 nucleotides matching TRBD1. Per germline, CDR1 SQVTM and CDR2 ANQGSEA. This CDR3 region has 15 residues. V shed 3 bases, J shed 4 bases, and the junction held 9 bases outside the gene matches. CDR3 sequence (DNA): TGCAGCGTTGATCGGATGGCAGGGGGTTACAATGAGCAGTTCTTC. Translating gives CSVDRMAGGYNEQFF.

The V gene is TRBV5-5, the J gene TRBJ1-4; TRBD1 agrees at 7 bases. The CDR3 is 15 residues long. The trim removed 3 bases at V and 1 base at J, leaving 3 bases unmatched. Germline CDR1 and CDR2: SGHKS and YYEKEE (reference sequence). The CDR3 loop is CASSSGQLTNEKLFF. DNA of the CDR3: TGTGCCAGCAGCTCGGGACAGCTAACTAATGAAAAACTGTTTTTT.

V and J are TRBV19 and TRBJ2-1; tentatively, D is TRBD1 (6 bases). The CDR3 runs to 13 residues. Germline V gives CDR1 LNHDA, CDR2 SQIVND (reference sequence). V gave up 3 bases and J gave up 7 bases, with 10 bases separating them. In nucleotides, the CDR3 is TGTGCCAGTAGTATCATAGGGGGAAATGAGCAGTTCTTC. It translates to CASSIIGGNEQFF.

V gene TRBV28 combines with J gene TRBJ1-2; D perhaps matches TRBD1 (6 bases). V was cut by 6 bases and J by 2 bases, with 10 bases left in between. CDR3 length: 13 amino acids. Germline V gives CDR1 MDHEN, CDR2 SYDVKM. The CDR3 is CASSVTGNYGYTF. The CDR3 DNA is TGTGCCAGCAGCGTAACAGGGAACTATGGCTACACCTTC.

The J gene is TRBJ2-5, the V gene TRBV19; a weak D match, TRBD1 (6 bases). V gave up 5 bases and J gave up 5 bases, with 12 bases separating them. Germline-derived CDR1 and CDR2 are LNHDA and SQIVND (reference sequence). This CDR3 region has 13 residues. CDR3 in DNA: TGTGCCAGTAGTCAGGGGACCAGGGAGACCCAGTACTTC. It translates to CASSQGTRETQYF.

This clone was counted only a few times. The gene calls are TRBV10-1 and TRBJ1-6; D ambiguous. In germline, CDR1 is WNHNN, CDR2 SYGVQD (reference sequence). The CDR3 contains 19 residues. V lost 9 bases, J lost 0 bases, and 24 bases lay in between. CDR3 loop: CASMNLGTEISSYNSPLHF. The CDR3 coding sequence is TGCGCCAGTATGAATTTGGGCACAGAGATTAGCTCCTATAATTCACCCCTCCACTTT.

V is TRBV6-5 and J is TRBJ1-1; D remains unclear. The CDR3 length is 15 residues. CDR1 and CDR2 from the germline V gene are MNHEY and SVGAGI. Trimming removed 2 bases at V and 0 bases at J, with 10 bases between. The CDR3 region is CASSYGTILNTEAFF. The CDR3 DNA sequence: TGTGCCAGCAGTTACGGCACGATACTGAACACTGAAGCTTTCTTT.

J is TRBJ1-5 and V is TRBV2; D unresolved. Germline CDR1 reads SNHLY; CDR2 reads FYNNEI. The CDR3 spans 15 residues. Trimming took off 2 bases at V and 2 bases at J, with 10 bases between the two ends. The CDR3 loop is CASSEHGFGNQPQHF. The CDR3 region has the DNA TGTGCCAGCAGTGAACACGGTTTCGGCAATCAGCCCCAGCATTTT.

The chain couples TRBV27 to TRBJ1-2, with D unclear. CDR3 length: 13 residues. The V gene lost 5 bases and the J gene lost 8 bases, with 15 bases spanning the gap. Germline loops: CDR1 MNHEY, CDR2 SMNVEV (reference sequence). The CDR3 bases are TGTGCCAGCAGTCGTCGGGAGTCGGAGGGCTACACCTTC. This sequence encodes CASSRRESEGYTF.